Listed here is a single T cell receptor (beta chain). This record comes from a study of T-cell reconstitution after alpha-beta-depleted transplantation in children. Using unique molecular identifiers, the investigators prepared the TCRbeta library. One entry per CDR3 protein results from TCRdb running MiXCR on the PCR reads. Here the sample spans more than 450,000 distinct CDR3 sequences, approximately 16% being singletons. The sequencing used PBMCs from the stem cell graft donor, collected from the stem cell graft. This TCR came from a human donor who donated a stem cell graft to a child with acute lymphoblastic leukemia.

The CDR3 here is CASSLQAGGPRNEQYF. CDR3 DNA sequence: TGCGCCAGCAGCCTTCAAGCGGGAGGGCCGAGAAACGAGCAGTACTTC. The V call is TRBV5-1, the J call TRBJ2-7; 10 bases fit TRBD2. CDR3 length: 16 amino acids. Germline assignment: CDR1 SGHRS and CDR2 YFSETQ. V trimming: 4 bases; J trimming: 5 bases; junction bases outside the gene matches: 12.